The 16 T cell receptor beta chains in this list originate from one sample, sequenced in a study of cytomegalovirus exposure and HLA in healthy donors. Both 60 Vbeta primers and 13 Jbeta primers went into the PCR. Assay used: immunoSEQ multiplex PCR; TCRdb lists only in-frame clones, some missing. Among tens of thousands of clones listed, around 72% were seen once. Specimen: PBMCs. All receptors come from a man in his fifties in good health and CMV-seropositive.

The gene calls are TRBV4-3 and TRBJ2-1, with 8 positions matching TRBD1. CDR1 is LGHNA, CDR2 YSLEER, per germline. This CDR3 spans 15 amino acids. With 4 bases clipped from V and 8 bases from J, the junction kept 10 bases outside the gene matches. The CDR3, as DNA: TGCGCCAGCAGCCGGGGACAGGCGTTCGAGGATGAGCAGTTCTTC. Translating gives CASSRGQAFEDEQFF.

This rearrangement joins TRBV9 to TRBJ1-2; 8 nucleotides align to TRBD1. This CDR3 region has 14 residues. The germline gives CDR1 SGDLS, CDR2 YYNGEE. The junction had 7 bases not matched to a gene; V was cut back by 5 bases and J by 4 bases. The CDR3 DNA reads as TGTGCCAGCAGTGCCACAGGGGGTGGCTATGGCTACACCTTC. Encoded protein: CASSATGGGYGYTF.

V usage is TRBV7-2 and J usage is TRBJ1-5; TRBD1 aligns across 11 bases. Germline values: CDR1 SGHTA, CDR2 FQGNSA. The V segment lost 4 bases and the J segment 1 base; nucleotides outside the gene matches: 6. This CDR3 region has 17 residues. The CDR3 sequence: CASSSDRGLGSNQPQHF. In DNA form, the CDR3 reads TGTGCCAGCAGCTCGGACAGGGGGCTTGGCAGCAATCAGCCCCAGCATTTT.

The chain has TRBV6-5 and TRBJ2-2, with 13 bases aligning to TRBD2. The trim removed 5 bases at V and 5 bases at J, leaving 2 bases unmatched. In germline, CDR1 is MNHEY, CDR2 SVGAGI. This CDR3 has 15 residues. CDR3 bases: TGTGCCAGCAGTGGACTAGCGGGAGAAACCGGGGAGCTGTTTTTT. Protein: CASSGLAGETGELFF.

The V gene is TRBV5-1, the J gene TRBJ2-3; 10 bases are shared with TRBD2. There are 17 residues in the CDR3. V lost 0 bases, J lost 2 bases, and 6 bases stayed unmatched. CDR1 SGHRS and CDR2 YFSETQ come from the germline V gene. Here the CDR3 reads CASSLARTSGVTDTQYF. CDR3 nucleotides: TGCGCCAGCAGCTTGGCCCGAACTAGCGGGGTCACAGATACGCAGTATTTT. Looking up the rest from reference TRBV5-1 and TRBJ2-3 gives the full variable domain: KAGVTQTPRYLIKTRGQQVTLSCSPISGHRSVSWYQQTPGQGLQFLFEYFSETQRNKGNFPGRFSGRQFSNSRSEMNVSTLELGDSALYLCASSLARTSGVTDTQYFGPGTRLTVL.

V is TRBV9 and J is TRBJ2-1, with 8 bases fitting TRBD1. Germline loops: CDR1 SGDLS, CDR2 YYNGEE. The CDR3 runs to 16 residues. The ends lost 3 bases at V and 3 bases at J; junction bases unmatched: 8. CDR3 sequence: CASSAIQGGGYNEQFF. CDR3 sequence (DNA): TGTGCCAGCAGCGCTATACAGGGGGGAGGCTACAATGAGCAGTTCTTC.

This chain uses TRBV5-1 with TRBJ2-6, with D perhaps TRBD2 (6 bases). CDR1 is SGHRS, CDR2 YFSETQ, per germline. CDR3 length: 17 amino acids. Trimming cost V 4 bases and J 2 bases, with 16 bases left between them. CDR3 sequence reads: CASSGGDGHPGANVLTF. The CDR3 coding sequence is TGCGCCAGCAGCGGAGGGGACGGCCATCCTGGGGCCAACGTCCTGACTTTC. The whole variable domain, remainder taken from reference TRBV5-1 and TRBJ2-6, is KAGVTQTPRYLIKTRGQQVTLSCSPISGHRSVSWYQQTPGQGLQFLFEYFSETQRNKGNFPGRFSGRQFSNSRSEMNVSTLELGDSALYLCASSGGDGHPGANVLTFGAGSRLTVL.

V is TRBV2 and J is TRBJ2-5; 11 nucleotides agree with TRBD2. The J segment lost 5 bases and the V segment lost 10 bases, leaving 9 bases of the junction unmatched. Germline V gives CDR1 SNHLY, CDR2 FYNNEI. The length of the CDR3 is 14 residues. The CDR3 spells CAILTSGGGETQYF. DNA for the CDR3: TGTGCCATCCTAACTAGCGGGGGCGGGGAGACCCAGTACTTC.

V and J are TRBV20-1 and TRBJ2-5; the D is unclear. The CDR3 extends over 11 amino acids. Germline V CDR1 and CDR2: DFQATT, SNEGSKA (reference sequence). Trimming stripped 6 bases from V and 3 bases from J, with 8 bases between. The CDR3 region has the DNA TGCAGTGCGCTCAACAAAGAGACCCAGTACTTC. It yields the protein CSALNKETQYF.

The gene calls are TRBV2 and TRBJ2-3, with TRBD2 matching over 9 bases. The length of the CDR3 is 15 residues. Losses at the gene ends were 5 bases for V and 0 bases for J; bases not matched to a gene: 3. Per germline, CDR1 SNHLY and CDR2 FYNNEI. Written as DNA, the CDR3 is TGTGCCAGCAGTCAGCGGGAGGTCAGCACAGATACGCAGTATTTT. This encodes CASSQREVSTDTQYF. The full variable domain, with the rest looked up from reference TRBV2 and TRBJ2-3, is EPEVTQTPSHQVTQMGQEVILRCVPISNHLYFYWYRQILGQKVEFLVSFYNNEISEKSEIFDDQFSVERPDGSNFTLKIRSTKLEDSAMYFCASSQREVSTDTQYFGPGTRLTVL.

The genes are TRBV7-9 and TRBJ2-2; 9 nucleotides line up with TRBD2. Trimming cost V 2 bases and J 6 bases; bases outside gene matches: 4. This CDR3 region has 15 residues. The germline V gene has CDR1 SEHNR and CDR2 FQNEAQ (reference sequence). CDR3 DNA sequence: TGTGCCAGCAGCTTAAAAGCGGGGGGCCCCGGGGAGCTGTTTTTT. Amino acids: CASSLKAGGPGELFF.

As to this clone: Because it lacks the conserved phenylalanine or tryptophan at the end, this CDR3 is likely a read error. J is TRBJ1-2 and V is TRBV7-2; D is possibly TRBD1 (6 bases). This CDR3 comprises 17 residues. Germline CDR1 is SGHTA and CDR2 is FQGNSA. V lost 3 bases to trimming and J lost 3 bases, with 20 bases between them. CDR3 DNA: TGTGCCAGCAGCTTGACATTACGACAGGTCGACGACTATGGCTACACCCTC. This gives the protein CASSLTLRQVDDYGYTL.

V and J are TRBV4-1 and TRBJ1-2; TRBD1 agrees at 7 bases. Germline V gene lookup returns CDR1 MGHRA and CDR2 YSYEKL. Trimming at V came to 0 bases and at J to 0 bases, leaving 10 bases not matched to a gene. The CDR3 contains 18 residues. The CDR3 nucleotides read TGCGCCAGCAGCCAAGATCTCCCTAGGACAGGAGCTAACTATGGCTACACCTTC. This codes for CASSQDLPRTGANYGYTF.

About this clone itself: This same CDR3 is encoded by further DNA sequences in the sample. This CDR3 is CASSRSLLGRGEQYF. The CDR3 DNA reads as TGTGCCAGCAGTCGGTCTCTTTTGGGTAGGGGCGAGCAGTACTTC. V and J are TRBV13 and TRBJ2-7, with D perhaps TRBD1 (5 bases). Germline CDR1 is PRHDT and CDR2 is FYEKMQ (reference sequence). This CDR3 is built from 15 residues. The V gene lost 6 bases and the J gene lost 6 bases, with 21 bases spanning the gap.

A remark on this clone: A much larger clonotype is one base distant, so this may be a read error. Here the CDR3 reads CASLGGSYEQYF. The CDR3 bases are TGTGCAAGTCTGGGGGGATCCTACGAGCAGTACTTC. The chain carries TRBV12-2 and TRBJ2-7; the DNA was not compared with TRBD2, the D call given in the table. TRBV12-2 has pseudogene status. This CDR3 is built from 12 residues.

This chain links TRBV27 with TRBJ2-6; 9 positions match TRBD1. Germline CDR1 and CDR2: MNHEY and SMNVEV (reference sequence). Trimming cost V 5 bases and J 0 bases; bases outside gene matches: 11. CDR3 length: 19 residues. CDR3 residues: CASSLDGTGSHSGANVLTF. The CDR3 DNA is TGTGCCAGCAGTCTAGACGGGACAGGGTCTCACTCTGGGGCCAACGTCCTGACTTTC.